Listed here is a single T cell receptor (beta chain). The target antigen is unknown. The sample belongs to a study of T cell repertoires in cytomegalovirus infection. Per germline, CDR1 MNHEY and CDR2 SMNVEV (reference sequence). This CDR3 has 12 residues. Between the trimmed V and J ends, which lost 4 bases and 6 bases, there was a span of 7 bases. From the reads, TCRdb called clonotypes with MiXCR, one entry per CDR3 protein. The sample yields about 360,000 distinct CDR3 sequences, about a third seen once. The J gene is TRBJ1-5, the V gene TRBV27; possibly TRBD1 for D (5 bases). This receptor was taken from a human donor in good health (CMV status not recorded). Some clones in this sample may be carry-over from other donors' samples. The sequencing used cultured PBMCs, collected from culture after CMV antigen stimulation. The CDR3 here is CASSSTGQPQHF. The CDR3 coding sequence is TGTGCCAGCAGTTCCACAGGTCAGCCCCAGCATTTT.